This TCR beta chain was profiled in a study of blood T cell repertoires in COVID-19. Turning to the study itself: COVID-19 samples collected from the United States, Italy and Spain covered acute and convalescent phases. PBMCs, B-cell-depleted T cells, or T cells provided the cDNA or gDNA that made up the material.

Per the study methods: Quantification of nucleated cells was approximated via reference gene primer amplification. The data were produced by immunoSEQ multiplex PCR, yet TCRdb's version contains in-frame clones alone and is incomplete. The D gene and trimming were derived from the DNA, and the V and J assignments and clone size from that table. This repertoire shows 62,000 or so clones, 80% to 90% found once; its top ten account for almost 1.5%. The receptor was derived from a woman between 55 and 75 years old with acute or convalescent COVID-19. The specimen was peripheral blood.

The CDR3, as DNA: TGTGCCAGCAGTGGACAGGGGGCACAGCGGGGCACAGATACGCAGTATTTT. This translates into CASSGQGAQRGTDTQYF. The chain has TRBV6-1 and TRBJ2-3; 10 nucleotides line up with TRBD1. Trimming at V came to 4 bases and at J to 1 base, leaving 8 bases not matched to a gene. The CDR3 runs to 17 residues. Germline CDR1 is MNHNS and CDR2 is SASEGT.